This T cell receptor (beta chain) was profiled in a study of CD8 T cells in Susac syndrome. A quantity of 0.5 to 1 ug RNA underwent reverse transcription using random hexamers. MiXCR, run by TCRdb on the immunoSEQ multiplex PCR reads, gives a single entry per CDR3 protein. The repertoire holds some 200,000 distinct CDR3 sequences, with roughly nine tenths as singletons. The germline gives CDR1 SGHVS, CDR2 FQNEAQ. The V and J ends lost 5 bases and 4 bases respectively, with 21 bases between them. The CDR3 covers 16 residues. The chain is built from TRBV7-8 and TRBJ2-7; TRBD2 is a possible D gene (5 bases). The sample comprised CD8+ T cells from PBMCs. The sequence was collected from a human donor with multiple sclerosis. CDR3 coding DNA: TGTGCCAGCAGCGAAAAAAGCGGACCTACGCGGTACGAGCAGTACTTC. Its translation is CASSEKSGPTRYEQYF.